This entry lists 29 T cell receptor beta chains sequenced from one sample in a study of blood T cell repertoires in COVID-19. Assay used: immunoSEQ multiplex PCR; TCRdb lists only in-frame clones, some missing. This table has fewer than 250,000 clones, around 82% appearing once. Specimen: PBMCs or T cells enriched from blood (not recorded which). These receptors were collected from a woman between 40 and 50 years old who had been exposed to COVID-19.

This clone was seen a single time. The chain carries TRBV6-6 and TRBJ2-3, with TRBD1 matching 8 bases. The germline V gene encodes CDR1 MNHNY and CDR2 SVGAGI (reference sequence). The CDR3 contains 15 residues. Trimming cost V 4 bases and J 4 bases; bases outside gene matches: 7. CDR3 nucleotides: TGTGCCAGCAGTTCGACAGGGGAGCCGGCAGATACGCAGTATTTT. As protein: CASSSTGEPADTQYF.

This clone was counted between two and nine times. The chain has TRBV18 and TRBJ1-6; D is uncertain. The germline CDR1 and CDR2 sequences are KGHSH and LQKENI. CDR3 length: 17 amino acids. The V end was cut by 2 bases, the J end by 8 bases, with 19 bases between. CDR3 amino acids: CASSPKREASGDSPLHF. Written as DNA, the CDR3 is TGTGCCAGCTCACCAAAGAGGGAAGCCTCCGGAGATTCACCCCTCCACTTT. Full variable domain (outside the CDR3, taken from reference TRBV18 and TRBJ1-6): NAGVMQNPRHLVRRRGQEARLRCSPMKGHSHVYWYRQLPEEGLKFMVYLQKENIIDESGMPKERFSAEFPKEGPSILRIQQVVRGDSAAYFCASSPKREASGDSPLHFGNGTRLTVT.

The CDR3 sequence: CASSVPRGGSGANVLTF. The DNA for the CDR3 is TGTGCCAGCAGCGTCCCGAGGGGGGGTTCTGGGGCCAACGTCCTGACTTTC. This chain uses TRBV9 with TRBJ2-6, with a tentative D call TRBD2 (7 bases). V was clipped by 2 bases and J by 1 base, with 13 bases between them. CDR1 and CDR2 from the germline V gene are SGDLS and YYNGEE. This CDR3 spans 17 amino acids.

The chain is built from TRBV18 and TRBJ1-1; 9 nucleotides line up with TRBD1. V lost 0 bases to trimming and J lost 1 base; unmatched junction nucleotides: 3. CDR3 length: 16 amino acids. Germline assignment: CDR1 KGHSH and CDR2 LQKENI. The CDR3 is CASSPPGTGSNTEAFF. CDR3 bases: TGTGCCAGCTCACCACCCGGGACAGGGTCGAACACTGAAGCTTTCTTT.

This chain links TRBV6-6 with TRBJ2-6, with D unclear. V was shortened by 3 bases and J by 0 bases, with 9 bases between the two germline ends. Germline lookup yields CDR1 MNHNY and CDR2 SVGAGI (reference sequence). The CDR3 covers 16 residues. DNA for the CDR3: TGTGCCAGCAGTTATTCAGTCTTCTCTGGGGCCAACGTCCTGACTTTC. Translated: CASSYSVFSGANVLTF.

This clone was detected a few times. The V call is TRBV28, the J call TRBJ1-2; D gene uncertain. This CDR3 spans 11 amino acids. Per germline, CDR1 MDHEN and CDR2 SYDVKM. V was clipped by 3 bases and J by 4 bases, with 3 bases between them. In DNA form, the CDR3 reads TGTGCCAGCAGTTTGAGCTATGGCTACACCTTC. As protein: CASSLSYGYTF.

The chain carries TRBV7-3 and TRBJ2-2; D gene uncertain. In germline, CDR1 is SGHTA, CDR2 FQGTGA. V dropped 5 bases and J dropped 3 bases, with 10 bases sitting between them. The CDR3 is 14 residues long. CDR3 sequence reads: CASSQSRDTGELFF. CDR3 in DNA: TGTGCCAGCAGCCAGTCCCGTGACACCGGGGAGCTGTTTTTT. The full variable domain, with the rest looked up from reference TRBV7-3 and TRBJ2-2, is GAGVSQTPSNKVTEKGKYVELRCDPISGHTALYWYRQSLGQGPEFLIYFQGTGAADDSGLPNDRFFAVRPEGSVSTLKIQRTERGDSAVYLCASSQSRDTGELFFGEGSRLTVL.

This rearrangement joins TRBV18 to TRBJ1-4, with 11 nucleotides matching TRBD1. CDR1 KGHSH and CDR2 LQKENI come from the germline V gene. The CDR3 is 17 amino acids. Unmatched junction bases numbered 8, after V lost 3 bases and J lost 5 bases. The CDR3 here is CASSPIGDRGKNEKLFF. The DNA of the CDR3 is TGTGCCAGCTCACCGATAGGGGACAGGGGGAAAAATGAAAAACTGTTTTTT.

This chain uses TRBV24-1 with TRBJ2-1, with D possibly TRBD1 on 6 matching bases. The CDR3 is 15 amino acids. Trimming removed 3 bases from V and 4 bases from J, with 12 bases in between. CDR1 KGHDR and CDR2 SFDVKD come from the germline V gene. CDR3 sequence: CATSDRTAPYNEQFF. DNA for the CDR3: TGTGCCACCAGTGATAGGACAGCTCCTTACAATGAGCAGTTCTTC.

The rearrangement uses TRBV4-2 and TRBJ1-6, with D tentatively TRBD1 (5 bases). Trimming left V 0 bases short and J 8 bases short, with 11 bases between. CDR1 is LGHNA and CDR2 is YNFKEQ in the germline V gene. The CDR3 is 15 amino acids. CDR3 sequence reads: CASSQELDRYSPLHF. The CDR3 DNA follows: TGTGCCAGCAGCCAAGAACTTGACAGATATTCACCCCTCCACTTT.

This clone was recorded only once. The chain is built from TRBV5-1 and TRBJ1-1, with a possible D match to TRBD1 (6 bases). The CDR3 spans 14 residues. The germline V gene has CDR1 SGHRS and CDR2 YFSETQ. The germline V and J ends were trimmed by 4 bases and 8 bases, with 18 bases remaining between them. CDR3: CASSLPGQPSEAFF. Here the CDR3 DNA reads TGCGCCAGCAGCCTCCCGGGACAACCTAGCGAAGCTTTCTTT.

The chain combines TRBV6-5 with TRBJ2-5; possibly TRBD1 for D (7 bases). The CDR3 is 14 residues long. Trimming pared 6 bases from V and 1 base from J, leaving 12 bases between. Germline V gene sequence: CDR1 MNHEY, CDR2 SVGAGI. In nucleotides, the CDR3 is TGTGCCAGCAGCCGGGGGACAGCCCAAGAGACCCAGTACTTC. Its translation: CASSRGTAQETQYF.

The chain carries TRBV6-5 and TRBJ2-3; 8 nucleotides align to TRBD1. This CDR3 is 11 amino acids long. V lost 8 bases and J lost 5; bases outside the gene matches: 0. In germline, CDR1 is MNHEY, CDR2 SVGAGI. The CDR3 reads CASGTGDTQYF. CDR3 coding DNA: TGTGCCAGCGGGACAGGAGATACGCAGTATTTT.

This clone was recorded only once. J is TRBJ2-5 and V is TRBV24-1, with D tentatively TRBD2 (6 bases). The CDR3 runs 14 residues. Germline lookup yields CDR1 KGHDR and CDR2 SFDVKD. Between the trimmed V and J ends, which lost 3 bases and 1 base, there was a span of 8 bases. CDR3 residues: CATSDVTSQETQYF. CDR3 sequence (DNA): TGTGCCACCAGTGATGTGACTAGCCAAGAGACCCAGTACTTC.

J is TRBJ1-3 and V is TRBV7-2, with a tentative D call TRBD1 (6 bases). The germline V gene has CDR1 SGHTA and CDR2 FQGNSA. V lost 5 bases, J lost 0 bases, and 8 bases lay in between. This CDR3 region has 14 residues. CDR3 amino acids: CASSRDISGNTIYF. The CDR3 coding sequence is TGTGCCAGCAGCCGGGACATCTCTGGAAACACCATATATTTT.

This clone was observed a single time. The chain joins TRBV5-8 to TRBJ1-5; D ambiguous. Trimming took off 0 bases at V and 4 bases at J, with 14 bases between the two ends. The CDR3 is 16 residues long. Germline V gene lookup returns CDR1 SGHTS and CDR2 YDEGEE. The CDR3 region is CASSLDSGKGNQPQHF. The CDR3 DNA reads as TGTGCCAGCAGCTTGGATTCAGGAAAAGGAAATCAGCCCCAGCATTTT.

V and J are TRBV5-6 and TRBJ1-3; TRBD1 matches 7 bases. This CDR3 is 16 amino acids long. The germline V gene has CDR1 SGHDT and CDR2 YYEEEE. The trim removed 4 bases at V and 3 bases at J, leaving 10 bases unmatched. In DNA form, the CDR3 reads TGTGCCAGCAGCAGGAGACAGGGACATATTGGAAACACCATATATTTT. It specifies CASSRRQGHIGNTIYF.

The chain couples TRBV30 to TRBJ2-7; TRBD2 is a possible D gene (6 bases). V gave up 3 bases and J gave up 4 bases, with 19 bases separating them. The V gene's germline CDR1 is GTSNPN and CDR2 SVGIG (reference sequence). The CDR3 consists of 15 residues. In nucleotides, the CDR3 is TGTGCCTGGAGAGAAGGTTCCGGGGGAGCGTACGAGCAGTACTTC. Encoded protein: CAWREGSGGAYEQYF.

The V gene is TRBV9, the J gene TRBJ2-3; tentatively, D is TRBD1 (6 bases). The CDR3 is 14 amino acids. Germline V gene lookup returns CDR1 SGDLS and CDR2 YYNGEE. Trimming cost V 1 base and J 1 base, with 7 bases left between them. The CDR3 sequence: CASSVNRGTDTQYF. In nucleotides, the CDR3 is TGTGCCAGCAGCGTAAACAGGGGCACAGATACGCAGTATTTT.

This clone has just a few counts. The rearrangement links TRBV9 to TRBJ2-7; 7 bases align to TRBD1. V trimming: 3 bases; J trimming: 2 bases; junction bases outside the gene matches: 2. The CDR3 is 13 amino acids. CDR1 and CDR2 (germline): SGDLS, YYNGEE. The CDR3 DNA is TGTGCCAGCAGCGGGACAGGTCCCTACGAGCAGTACTTC. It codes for CASSGTGPYEQYF.

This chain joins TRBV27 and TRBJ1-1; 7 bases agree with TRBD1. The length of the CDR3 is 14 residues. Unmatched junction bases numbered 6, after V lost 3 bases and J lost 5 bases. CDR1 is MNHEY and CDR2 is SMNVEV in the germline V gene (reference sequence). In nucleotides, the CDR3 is TGTGCCAGCAGTTTCGGGGCAGGGGGGACTGAAGCTTTCTTT. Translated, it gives CASSFGAGGTEAFF.

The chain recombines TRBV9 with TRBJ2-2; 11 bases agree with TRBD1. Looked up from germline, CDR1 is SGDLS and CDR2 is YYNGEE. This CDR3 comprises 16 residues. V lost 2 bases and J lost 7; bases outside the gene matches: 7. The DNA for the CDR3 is TGTGCCAGCAGCGTGGGACAGGGGGTTCAGGTCGGGGAGCTGTTTTTT. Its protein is CASSVGQGVQVGELFF. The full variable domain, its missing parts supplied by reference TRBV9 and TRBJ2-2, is DSGVTQTPKHLITATGQRVTLRCSPRSGDLSVYWYQQSLDQGLQFLIQYYNGEERAKGNILERFSAQQFPDLHSELNLSSLELGDSALYFCASSVGQGVQVGELFFGEGSRLTVL.

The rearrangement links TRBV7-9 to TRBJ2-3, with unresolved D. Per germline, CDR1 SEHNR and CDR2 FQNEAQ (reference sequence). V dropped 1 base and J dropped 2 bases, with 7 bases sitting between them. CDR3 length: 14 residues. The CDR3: CASSLGQNTDTQYF. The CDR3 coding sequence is TGTGCCAGCAGCTTAGGGCAGAACACAGATACGCAGTATTTT.

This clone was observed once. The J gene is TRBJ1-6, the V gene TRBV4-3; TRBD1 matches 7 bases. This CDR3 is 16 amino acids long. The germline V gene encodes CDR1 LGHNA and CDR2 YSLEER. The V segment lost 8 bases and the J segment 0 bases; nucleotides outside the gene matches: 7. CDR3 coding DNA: TGCGCCAGCTCCTCGGACAGGAGCTCCTATAATTCACCCCTCCACTTT. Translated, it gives CASSSDRSSYNSPLHF.

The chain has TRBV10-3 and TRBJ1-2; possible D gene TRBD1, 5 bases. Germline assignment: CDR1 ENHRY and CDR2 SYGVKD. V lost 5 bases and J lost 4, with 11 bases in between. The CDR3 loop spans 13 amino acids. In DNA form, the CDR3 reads TGTGCCATCAGTCCTCAGGGATCCTATGGCTACACCTTC. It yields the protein CAISPQGSYGYTF.

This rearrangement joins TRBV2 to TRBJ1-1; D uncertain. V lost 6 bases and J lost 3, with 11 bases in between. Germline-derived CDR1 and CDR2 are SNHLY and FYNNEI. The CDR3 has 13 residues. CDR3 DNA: TGTGCCAGCAGCCTTAATTCGTACACTGAAGCTTTCTTT. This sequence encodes CASSLNSYTEAFF. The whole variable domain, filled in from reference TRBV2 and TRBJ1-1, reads EPEVTQTPSHQVTQMGQEVILRCVPISNHLYFYWYRQILGQKVEFLVSFYNNEISEKSEIFDDQFSVERPDGSNFTLKIRSTKLEDSAMYFCASSLNSYTEAFFGQGTRLTVV.

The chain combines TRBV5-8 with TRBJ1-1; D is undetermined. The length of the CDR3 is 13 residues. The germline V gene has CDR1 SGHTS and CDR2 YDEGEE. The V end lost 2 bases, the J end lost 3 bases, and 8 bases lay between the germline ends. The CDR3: CASSFGRDTEAFF. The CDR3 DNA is TGTGCCAGCAGCTTCGGGAGAGACACTGAAGCTTTCTTT.

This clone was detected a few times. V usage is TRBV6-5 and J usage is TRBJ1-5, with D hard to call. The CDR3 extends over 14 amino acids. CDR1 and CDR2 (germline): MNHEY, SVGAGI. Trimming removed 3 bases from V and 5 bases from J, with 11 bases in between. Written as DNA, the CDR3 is TGTGCCAGCAGTTATTTGGGCTATGATCAGCCCCAGCATTTT. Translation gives CASSYLGYDQPQHF.

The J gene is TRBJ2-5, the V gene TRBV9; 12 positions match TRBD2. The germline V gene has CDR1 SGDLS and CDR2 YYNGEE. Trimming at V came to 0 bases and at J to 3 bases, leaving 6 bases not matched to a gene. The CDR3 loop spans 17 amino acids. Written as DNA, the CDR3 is TGTGCCAGCAGCGTAGGCTCTCTAGCGGGGGGGGAAGAGACCCAGTACTTC. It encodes CASSVGSLAGGEETQYF.